One sample yielded the 31 T cell receptor beta chains listed below, sequenced in a study of cytomegalovirus exposure and HLA in healthy donors. The PCR employed 60 Vbeta primers together with 13 Jbeta primers. Only in-frame clones appear in the TCRdb table, and some are missing; sequencing was by immunoSEQ multiplex PCR. The sample carries about 90,000 clones, roughly 70% recorded once. Sequenced sample: PBMCs. The receptors here all came from a woman aged 18 to 35 in good health and CMV-seropositive.

J is TRBJ2-5 and V is TRBV5-4, with 9 positions matching TRBD2. The ends lost 4 bases at V and 4 bases at J; junction bases unmatched: 8. The CDR3 spans 15 residues. CDR1 and CDR2 (germline): SGHNT, YYREEE (reference sequence). The CDR3 DNA sequence: TGTGCCAGCAGCGGCGGACGGGGACTAGCAGAGACCCAGTACTTC. Translation gives CASSGGRGLAETQYF.

The chain employs TRBV5-1 and TRBJ1-2, with no clear D. CDR1 and CDR2 (germline): SGHRS, YFSETQ. This CDR3 spans 14 amino acids. V dropped 0 bases and J dropped 1 base, with 7 bases sitting between them. CDR3 sequence (DNA): TGCGCCAGCAGCTTGGAGCGGAGTAACTATGGCTACACCTTC. Its protein product is CASSLERSNYGYTF.

The chain employs TRBV4-3 and TRBJ1-5, with D maybe TRBD1 (6 bases). Germline loops: CDR1 LGHNA, CDR2 YSLEER. The CDR3 consists of 17 residues. V lost 4 bases, J lost 5 bases, and 21 bases lay in between. The CDR3 protein is CASSPSVTQGLDQPQHF. CDR3 DNA sequence: TGCGCCAGCAGCCCTTCCGTCACCCAGGGGTTAGATCAGCCCCAGCATTTT.

The genes are TRBV7-9 and TRBJ2-3, with D uncertain. CDR1 is SEHNR, CDR2 FQNEAQ, per germline (reference sequence). The V and J ends lost 3 bases and 6 bases respectively, with 7 bases between them. The CDR3 is made up of 12 amino acids. CDR3 DNA sequence: TGTGCCAGCAGCTTCCAGGTCGATACGCAGTATTTT. Protein: CASSFQVDTQYF.

The rearrangement uses TRBV9 and TRBJ2-1, with 8 bases fitting TRBD1. With 5 bases clipped from V and 13 bases from J, the junction kept 11 bases outside the gene matches. The CDR3 runs to 13 residues. Germline CDR1 is SGDLS and CDR2 is YYNGEE. In nucleotides, the CDR3 is TGTGCCAGCAGTCCGACAGGGGCCGCTAAACAGTTCTTC. This translates into CASSPTGAAKQFF.

V and J are TRBV5-1 and TRBJ1-1; TRBD1 agrees at 9 bases. V gave up 3 bases and J gave up 3 bases; unmatched junction bases: 6. CDR3 length equals 15 residues. Germline V gene data show CDR1 as SGHRS and CDR2 as YFSETQ. As DNA, the CDR3 is TGCGCCAGCAGCTACTCCGGACAGGGGTACACTGAAGCTTTCTTT. It encodes CASSYSGQGYTEAFF.

The chain is built from TRBV4-3 and TRBJ2-1, with D tentatively TRBD1 (6 bases). This CDR3 comprises 15 residues. With 0 bases removed from V and 0 bases from J, the gap between germline ends came to 6 bases. Germline values: CDR1 LGHNA, CDR2 YSLEER. In nucleotides, the CDR3 is TGCGCCAGCAGCCAAGAGGGACACTCCTACAATGAGCAGTTCTTC. Its protein is CASSQEGHSYNEQFF.

The chain couples TRBV7-8 to TRBJ2-1; perhaps TRBD2 as D (5 bases). This CDR3 comprises 13 residues. Germline V gene data show CDR1 as SGHVS and CDR2 as FQNEAQ. Trimming stripped 4 bases from V and 14 bases from J, with 18 bases between. The CDR3 protein is CASSSTGLLGEFF. The DNA for the CDR3 is TGTGCCAGCAGCTCAACGGGCCTTCTCGGGGAGTTCTTC.

The rearrangement uses TRBV7-8 and TRBJ1-5; D remains ambiguous. V lost 5 bases to trimming and J lost 8 bases, with 16 bases between them. CDR1 and CDR2 from the germline V gene are SGHVS and FQNEAQ. CDR3 length: 14 residues. CDR3 region: CASSPRLEAKPQHF. The CDR3 DNA sequence: TGTGCCAGCAGCCCGCGTTTGGAGGCGAAGCCCCAGCATTTT.

In this sample, this clone turned up a few times. CDR3 sequence (DNA): TGTGCCAGCTCACCATCGCAGCAAGAGACCCAGTACTTC. It translates to CASSPSQQETQYF. The chain employs TRBV18 and TRBJ2-5, with D unresolved. This CDR3 has 13 amino acids. The germline V gene has CDR1 KGHSH and CDR2 LQKENI. The V and J ends lost 2 bases and 2 bases respectively, with 6 bases between them.

This chain joins TRBV13 and TRBJ1-1; TRBD1 matches 8 bases. Germline V lookup: CDR1 PRHDT, CDR2 FYEKMQ (reference sequence). With V trimmed by 3 bases and J by 1 base, 4 bases remained unmatched. The CDR3 sequence is 15 residues long. DNA for the CDR3: TGTGCCAGCAGCTTGAGGACAGGGCCGAACACTGAAGCTTTCTTT. This sequence encodes CASSLRTGPNTEAFF.

This clone showed up just a few times. Other DNA sequences in the same sample also yield this CDR3. The chain joins TRBV27 to TRBJ1-1; a possible D gene is TRBD1 (5 bases). Germline V gene data show CDR1 as MNHEY and CDR2 as SMNVEV (reference sequence). Trimming cost V 6 bases and J 1 base, with 12 bases left between them. The CDR3 extends over 14 amino acids. Written as DNA, the CDR3 is TGTGCCAGCAGATCACTCCAGGGGAACACTGAAGCTTTCTTT. The encoded protein is CASRSLQGNTEAFF.

This clone showed up just a few times. The V gene is TRBV6-4, the J gene TRBJ1-6; D might be TRBD1 (5 bases). Germline V gene sequence: CDR1 MRHNA, CDR2 SNTAGT. The CDR3 covers 13 residues. The ends were cut back, 4 bases at V and 7 bases at J, with 8 bases in the middle. The CDR3 sequence: CASSVKGNSPLHF. The CDR3 DNA is TGTGCCAGCAGTGTGAAGGGGAATTCACCCCTCCACTTT.

The chain couples TRBV7-2 to TRBJ2-5; the match to TRBD2 covers 9 bases. Per the germline V gene, CDR1 is SGHTA and CDR2 is FQGNSA. The CDR3 is 16 amino acids. With 2 bases clipped from V and 1 base from J, the junction kept 5 bases outside the gene matches. As DNA, the CDR3 is TGTGCCAGCAGCTTAAGGTGGCGGGAGGGCCAAGAGACCCAGTACTTC. This gives the protein CASSLRWREGQETQYF.

The chain joins TRBV5-1 to TRBJ1-1; a weak D match, TRBD1 (5 bases). In germline, CDR1 is SGHRS, CDR2 YFSETQ. The CDR3 is 16 residues long. The V end lost 3 bases, the J end lost 4 bases, and 19 bases lay between the germline ends. The CDR3 is CASSSGGPQVPTEAFF. In DNA form, the CDR3 reads TGCGCCAGCAGCTCCGGGGGACCCCAAGTCCCCACTGAAGCTTTCTTT. Full variable domain (rest looked up from reference TRBV5-1 and TRBJ1-1): KAGVTQTPRYLIKTRGQQVTLSCSPISGHRSVSWYQQTPGQGLQFLFEYFSETQRNKGNFPGRFSGRQFSNSRSEMNVSTLELGDSALYLCASSSGGPQVPTEAFFGQGTRLTVV.

This clone occurred a few times. The chain recombines TRBV4-3 with TRBJ1-2; maybe TRBD1 (6 bases). CDR1 is LGHNA, CDR2 YSLEER, per germline. The V end lost 4 bases, the J end lost 1 base, and 13 bases lay between the germline ends. The CDR3 runs to 15 residues. CDR3 nucleotide sequence: TGCGCCAGCAGCCCTTTACCAGGGGTTAACTATGGCTACACCTTC. Its translation: CASSPLPGVNYGYTF.

In the case of this clone: This sample also contains other DNA sequences that code for the same CDR3. The chain employs TRBV7-2 and TRBJ2-1, with D tentatively TRBD1 (6 bases). In germline, CDR1 is SGHTA, CDR2 FQGNSA. V lost 2 bases and J lost 2, with 10 bases in between. CDR3 length equals 15 residues. The CDR3: CASSLRTETYNEQFF. CDR3 nucleotides: TGTGCCAGCAGCTTAAGGACAGAGACCTACAATGAGCAGTTCTTC.

This clone was observed a handful of times. This chain uses TRBV9 with TRBJ2-7; tentatively, D is TRBD2 (6 bases). V lost 6 bases and J lost 6, with 28 bases in between. CDR3 size: 17 residues. The germline gives CDR1 SGDLS, CDR2 YYNGEE. The CDR3 nucleotides are TGTGCCAGCATCATCCCCGTAGCGGATCCCGTGAGATCCGAGCAGTACTTC. It encodes CASIIPVADPVRSEQYF. Variable domain in full (rest from reference TRBV9 and TRBJ2-7): DSGVTQTPKHLITATGQRVTLRCSPRSGDLSVYWYQQSLDQGLQFLIQYYNGEERAKGNILERFSAQQFPDLHSELNLSSLELGDSALYFCASIIPVADPVRSEQYFGPGTRLTVT.

The chain couples TRBV6-5 to TRBJ2-3; unclear D gene. This CDR3 spans 11 amino acids. Trimming shortened V by 2 bases and J by 6 bases, and 3 bases separated the two germline ends. The germline gives CDR1 MNHEY, CDR2 SVGAGI. In DNA form, the CDR3 reads TGTGCCAGCAGTTACCCGGATACGCAGTATTTT. It yields the protein CASSYPDTQYF.

This clone was counted between two and nine times. A read error likely explains this, since a far larger clone differs by one base. The sample has other DNA sequences that encode this CDR3 too. V is TRBV5-1 and J is TRBJ1-1; a weak D match, TRBD1 (6 bases). CDR1 and CDR2 from the germline V gene are SGHRS and YFSETQ. V was trimmed by 0 bases and J by 5 bases, leaving 14 bases between them. This CDR3 is built from 15 residues. The CDR3 DNA reads as TGCGCCAGCAGCTTGGTGTGGAGGGGGGGAACTGAAGCTTTCTTT. This gives the protein CASSLVWRGGTEAFF.

The chain recombines TRBV15 with TRBJ2-7, with D possibly being TRBD2 (6 bases). The CDR3 covers 16 residues. The germline gives CDR1 LNHNV, CDR2 YYDKDF (reference sequence). V lost 0 bases and J 5 bases, leaving 17 bases between the germline ends. The CDR3 reads CATSRDIGGAKNEQYF. CDR3 nucleotide sequence: TGTGCCACCAGCAGAGATATCGGGGGAGCTAAGAACGAGCAGTACTTC.

This clone is a singleton in its sample. The genes are TRBV27 and TRBJ1-2; weak D call: TRBD1 (6 bases). Looked up from germline, CDR1 is MNHEY and CDR2 is SMNVEV (reference sequence). The V end lost 6 bases, the J end lost 5 bases, and 13 bases lay between the germline ends. This CDR3 is 13 amino acids long. The CDR3 DNA sequence: TGTGCCAGCAGCCCCGGGACACCTTATGGCTACACCTTC. As protein: CASSPGTPYGYTF.

The count of this clone is one. This chain links TRBV30 with TRBJ1-4, with 7 bases that match TRBD1. The CDR3 sequence is 15 residues long. Germline lookup yields CDR1 GTSNPN and CDR2 SVGIG (reference sequence). With 2 bases clipped from V and 2 bases from J, the junction kept 5 bases outside the gene matches. CDR3 residues: CAWSKDRITNEKLFF. CDR3 DNA: TGTGCCTGGAGTAAGGACAGGATCACTAATGAAAAACTGTTTTTT.

The J gene is TRBJ2-6, the V gene TRBV5-4; perhaps TRBD1 as D (6 bases). The V end lost 5 bases, the J end lost 3 bases, and 15 bases lay between the germline ends. The CDR3 runs 16 residues. Germline V gene data show CDR1 as SGHNT and CDR2 as YYREEE (reference sequence). CDR3 sequence: CASRTLAGDGANVLTF. The CDR3 region has the DNA TGTGCCAGCAGGACGTTAGCAGGGGATGGGGCCAACGTCCTGACTTTC.

This clone was detected a few times. The rearrangement uses TRBV5-1 and TRBJ2-2, with 7 bases aligning to TRBD1. Losses at the gene ends were 0 bases for V and 3 bases for J; bases not matched to a gene: 2. The CDR3 totals 15 residues. The germline gives CDR1 SGHRS, CDR2 YFSETQ. In DNA form, the CDR3 reads TGCGCCAGCAGCTTGGGGCAGGGGGACACCGGGGAGCTGTTTTTT. Translating it yields CASSLGQGDTGELFF. Full variable domain (remainder filled in from reference TRBV5-1 and TRBJ2-2): KAGVTQTPRYLIKTRGQQVTLSCSPISGHRSVSWYQQTPGQGLQFLFEYFSETQRNKGNFPGRFSGRQFSNSRSEMNVSTLELGDSALYLCASSLGQGDTGELFFGEGSRLTVL.

The rearrangement joins TRBV2 to TRBJ2-7, with D uncertain. The CDR3 runs to 11 residues. Per the germline V gene, CDR1 is SNHLY and CDR2 is FYNNEI. V was shortened by 4 bases and J by 4 bases, with 5 bases between the two germline ends. The CDR3, as DNA: TGTGCCAGCAGTGCCCTTTACGAGCAGTACTTC. This sequence encodes CASSALYEQYF.

The chain has TRBV4-1 and TRBJ2-7, with 7 nucleotides matching TRBD2. Trimming at V came to 0 bases and at J to 1 base, leaving 6 bases not matched to a gene. Germline CDR1 MGHRA, CDR2 YSYEKL. This CDR3 comprises 16 residues. The CDR3 region has the DNA TGCGCCAGCAGCCAAGATTTCAGCGGGGCTTCCTACGAGCAGTACTTC. Its translation: CASSQDFSGASYEQYF.

The rearrangement uses TRBV2 and TRBJ1-5, with TRBD1 matching 9 bases. Germline CDR1 SNHLY, CDR2 FYNNEI. J lost 5 bases, V lost 4 bases, and 3 bases had no gene match. The CDR3 is made up of 14 amino acids. The CDR3 DNA reads TGTGCCAGCAGTGGGGACAGGGCCTATCAGCCCCAGCATTTT. It codes for CASSGDRAYQPQHF.

In this sample, this clone turned up a few times. The chain employs TRBV6-1 and TRBJ2-7; D might be TRBD2 (6 bases). CDR3 size: 11 residues. The ends were cut back, 5 bases at V and 6 bases at J, with 8 bases in the middle. Germline-derived CDR1 and CDR2 are MNHNS and SASEGT. The CDR3 spells CASSYGGEQYF. The CDR3 DNA reads TGTGCCAGCAGTTACGGGGGCGAGCAGTACTTC.

The chain has TRBV27 and TRBJ2-1, with 12 positions matching TRBD2. V trimming: 3 bases; J trimming: 6 bases; junction bases outside the gene matches: 9. This CDR3 comprises 17 residues. The germline V gene has CDR1 MNHEY and CDR2 SMNVEV (reference sequence). CDR3: CASSLTSGGPIGNEQFF. As DNA, the CDR3 is TGTGCCAGCAGTTTGACTAGCGGGGGCCCGATAGGCAATGAGCAGTTCTTC.

The V and J genes are TRBV2 and TRBJ1-3; D might be TRBD1 (6 bases). Germline lookup yields CDR1 SNHLY and CDR2 FYNNEI. This CDR3 contains 17 residues. Trimming took off 2 bases at V and 0 bases at J, with 14 bases between the two ends. CDR3 residues: CASSENRADSSGNTIYF. The CDR3 nucleotides read TGTGCCAGCAGTGAAAACAGGGCCGATTCCTCTGGAAACACCATATATTTT.